Below, 29 T cell receptor beta chains from the same sample are listed, as sequenced in a study of shared clonotypes between healthy human individuals. Terminally differentiated effector memory CD45RA+ cells were excluded from the naive CD8 cells, which were CD45RO-negative and positively selected for CCR7. Generated by immunoSEQ multiplex PCR, the TCRdb table keeps only in-frame clones and is missing some. The data show under 700,000 clones, with 85% to 95% seen just once and over 0.1% held by the top ten. Sequenced: naive CD8+ T cells sorted from blood. The receptors shown here come from a woman in her twenties or thirties in good health.

The chain uses TRBV29-1 and TRBJ2-7; D might be TRBD1 (7 bases). This CDR3 region has 14 residues. The germline V gene has CDR1 SQVTM and CDR2 ANQGSEA. Trimming took 5 bases from V and 0 from J, leaving 14 bases between them. CDR3 nucleotides: TGCAGCGTTAAGACGGGGGACAGCTCCTACGAGCAGTACTTC. Protein: CSVKTGDSSYEQYF.

The chain joins TRBV28 to TRBJ2-1; 10 positions agree with TRBD1. This CDR3 has 19 residues. J gave up 5 bases and V 7 bases, and 20 bases lay outside the gene matches. Germline V gene data show CDR1 as MDHEN and CDR2 as SYDVKM. CDR3 amino acids: CASNIPYRPGQGLNNEQFF. The CDR3 DNA reads TGTGCCAGCAATATACCTTATAGGCCGGGACAGGGGCTAAACAATGAGCAGTTCTTC. Variable domain in full (rest from reference TRBV28 and TRBJ2-1): DVKVTQSSRYLVKRTGEKVFLECVQDMDHENMFWYRQDPGLGLRLIYFSYDVKMKEKGDIPEGYSVSREKKERFSLILESASTNQTSMYLCASNIPYRPGQGLNNEQFFGPGTRLTVL.

V usage is TRBV5-1 and J usage is TRBJ2-3; TRBD2 matches at 13 bases. Germline lookup yields CDR1 SGHRS and CDR2 YFSETQ. V shed 4 bases and J 4 bases; nucleotides not matched to a gene: 6. This CDR3 has 16 residues. The CDR3 coding sequence is TGCGCCAGCAGCGAGGGACTAGCGGGATTCGCAGATACGCAGTATTTT. Amino acid sequence: CASSEGLAGFADTQYF.

The rearrangement links TRBV4-1 to TRBJ2-7, with 7 bases aligning to TRBD2. The trim removed 4 bases at V and 6 bases at J, leaving 9 bases unmatched. The CDR3 spans 14 residues. In germline, CDR1 is MGHRA, CDR2 YSYEKL. The CDR3 sequence is CASSLPGGPLEQYF. In nucleotides, the CDR3 is TGCGCCAGCAGCCTTCCGGGGGGTCCTCTCGAGCAGTACTTC.

V gene TRBV7-8 combines with J gene TRBJ1-4; D ambiguous. V shed 3 bases and J shed 3 bases, with 8 bases lying between them. The CDR3 extends over 14 amino acids. Germline V lookup: CDR1 SGHVS, CDR2 FQNEAQ. CDR3 residues: CASSFFVSNEKLFF. The CDR3 DNA sequence: TGTGCCAGCAGCTTTTTTGTCTCTAATGAAAAACTGTTTTTT.

The chain joins TRBV10-3 to TRBJ2-2, with D unresolved. Between the trimmed V and J ends, which lost 3 bases and 6 bases, there was a span of 14 bases. Germline loops: CDR1 ENHRY, CDR2 SYGVKD. The CDR3 covers 15 residues. The CDR3 region is CAISDPLRVAGELFF. The DNA for the CDR3 is TGTGCCATCAGTGACCCGCTTCGAGTAGCCGGGGAGCTGTTTTTT.

A single count supports this clone. The chain couples TRBV28 to TRBJ1-1; D gene uncertain. The CDR3 runs to 13 residues. Deletions cut 4 bases from V and 4 bases from J, with 10 bases between. In germline, CDR1 is MDHEN, CDR2 SYDVKM. This chain's CDR3 is CASSWFRSTEAFF. The CDR3 DNA sequence: TGTGCCAGCAGTTGGTTTCGAAGCACTGAAGCTTTCTTT.

The DNA for the CDR3 is TGTGCCAGCAGTTCGACAATTAGCTCCTACGAGCAGTACTTC. It codes for CASSSTISSYEQYF. The J gene is TRBJ2-7, the V gene TRBV28, with D hard to call. The CDR3 covers 14 residues. The germline CDR1 and CDR2 sequences are MDHEN and SYDVKM. Trimming cost V 4 bases and J 0 bases, with 10 bases left between them. The full variable domain, its missing parts supplied by reference TRBV28 and TRBJ2-7, is DVKVTQSSRYLVKRTGEKVFLECVQDMDHENMFWYRQDPGLGLRLIYFSYDVKMKEKGDIPEGYSVSREKKERFSLILESASTNQTSMYLCASSSTISSYEQYFGPGTRLTVT.

The rearrangement links TRBV2 to TRBJ2-7; 7 bases fit TRBD1. The CDR3 has 15 residues. The V and J ends lost 6 bases and 2 bases, in that order; junction bases with no gene match: 10. In germline, CDR1 is SNHLY, CDR2 FYNNEI. The CDR3 bases are TGTGCCAGCAGCCCGGGACAGCGCGAGACCTACGAGCAGTACTTC. As protein: CASSPGQRETYEQYF. The full variable domain, its missing parts supplied by reference TRBV2 and TRBJ2-7, is EPEVTQTPSHQVTQMGQEVILRCVPISNHLYFYWYRQILGQKVEFLVSFYNNEISEKSEIFDDQFSVERPDGSNFTLKIRSTKLEDSAMYFCASSPGQRETYEQYFGPGTRLTVT.

This rearrangement joins TRBV28 to TRBJ2-7; D is uncertain. CDR1 MDHEN and CDR2 SYDVKM come from the germline V gene. The V end lost 7 bases, the J end lost 0 bases, and 13 bases lay between the germline ends. The CDR3 loop spans 14 amino acids. Here the CDR3 DNA reads TGTGCCAGCATTACGGACCGAAGCTCCTACGAGCAGTACTTC. It is translated as CASITDRSSYEQYF.

This sequence joins TRBV4-2 and TRBJ1-4; 7 nucleotides match TRBD1. The CDR3 length is 16 residues. V lost 0 bases, J lost 5 bases, and 6 bases stayed unmatched. Germline lookup yields CDR1 LGHNA and CDR2 YNFKEQ. CDR3 sequence: CASSQDQTGRNEKLFF. CDR3 bases: TGTGCCAGCAGCCAAGATCAGACAGGGCGGAATGAAAAACTGTTTTTT.

The table lists this clone with a count of one. This chain uses TRBV28 with TRBJ2-7; a weak D match, TRBD2 (6 bases). This CDR3 has 13 amino acids. Trimming shortened V by 3 bases and J by 6 bases, and 12 bases separated the two germline ends. Germline V gene sequence: CDR1 MDHEN, CDR2 SYDVKM. CDR3 protein: CASSFSEGLEQYF. The CDR3 nucleotides are TGTGCCAGCAGTTTCTCCGAGGGACTCGAGCAGTACTTC. Supplemented by reference TRBV28 and TRBJ2-7, the full variable domain reads DVKVTQSSRYLVKRTGEKVFLECVQDMDHENMFWYRQDPGLGLRLIYFSYDVKMKEKGDIPEGYSVSREKKERFSLILESASTNQTSMYLCASSFSEGLEQYFGPGTRLTVT.

The gene calls are TRBV27 and TRBJ1-1; no definite D call. Looked up from germline, CDR1 is MNHEY and CDR2 is SMNVEV (reference sequence). V was clipped by 3 bases and J by 0 bases, with 11 bases between them. This CDR3 spans 15 amino acids. CDR3 nucleotide sequence: TGTGCCAGCAGTTTGGTGAGGGTTATGAACACTGAAGCTTTCTTT. Amino acid sequence: CASSLVRVMNTEAFF.

This chain links TRBV14 with TRBJ2-7; 9 positions agree with TRBD2. The CDR3 is 17 residues long. Germline lookup yields CDR1 SGHDN and CDR2 FVKESK. With 1 base clipped from V and 0 bases from J, the junction kept 7 bases outside the gene matches. The DNA for the CDR3 is TGTGCCAGCAGCCAAGTTGGGTTAGCGGGAGCCTCCTACGAGCAGTACTTC. Translated: CASSQVGLAGASYEQYF.

The chain links TRBV27 to TRBJ2-7, with D possibly being TRBD2 (6 bases). This CDR3 contains 16 residues. The germline gives CDR1 MNHEY, CDR2 SMNVEV (reference sequence). Between the trimmed V and J ends, which lost 4 bases and 2 bases, there was a span of 18 bases. Written as DNA, the CDR3 is TGTGCCAGCAGTTCCCCCCTCGGGCGGGAACCCTACGAGCAGTACTTC. This translates into CASSSPLGREPYEQYF.

The genes are TRBV13 and TRBJ2-7, with 10 bases identical to TRBD2. Losses at the gene ends were 5 bases for V and 7 bases for J; bases not matched to a gene: 2. This CDR3 has 12 residues. Per germline, CDR1 PRHDT and CDR2 FYEKMQ (reference sequence). The CDR3 coding sequence is TGTGCCAGCAGCAAGGGACTAGCGGAGCAGTACTTC. This encodes CASSKGLAEQYF.

This chain uses TRBV7-9 with TRBJ2-5; D uncertain. This CDR3 has 14 residues. V was shortened by 3 bases and J by 3 bases, with 11 bases between the two germline ends. Germline values: CDR1 SEHNR, CDR2 FQNEAQ (reference sequence). CDR3 protein: CASSLAPAEETQYF. The CDR3 DNA sequence: TGTGCCAGCAGCTTGGCCCCAGCAGAAGAGACCCAGTACTTC.

The chain uses TRBV10-3 and TRBJ1-1; D may be TRBD1 (5 bases). Germline-derived CDR1 and CDR2 are ENHRY and SYGVKD. The CDR3 spans 11 residues. Trimming took 10 bases from V and 5 from J, leaving 11 bases between them. CDR3 nucleotides: TGTGCCACGGCCGGGGGAACTGAAGCTTTCTTT. This translates into CATAGGTEAFF.

The rearrangement joins TRBV7-8 to TRBJ2-1; possibly TRBD2 for D (6 bases). V lost 3 bases, J lost 4 bases, and 7 bases lay in between. The CDR3 loop spans 13 amino acids. Germline CDR1 is SGHVS and CDR2 is FQNEAQ. In DNA, the CDR3 is TGTGCCAGCAGCTTTAGCGGATACAATGAGCAGTTCTTC. Translating gives CASSFSGYNEQFF.

V usage is TRBV5-6 and J usage is TRBJ1-5; 8 bases line up with TRBD1. Germline V gives CDR1 SGHDT, CDR2 YYEEEE. The CDR3 sequence is 15 residues long. J lost 6 bases, V lost 2 bases, and 7 bases had no gene match. CDR3 nucleotides: TGTGCCAGCAGCTTTGGGACAGGAGGGATTCAGCCCCAGCATTTT. Translating it yields CASSFGTGGIQPQHF.

The CDR3 DNA sequence: TGTGCCAGTAGTATAGCAGACTCTGGAAACACCATATATTTT. Amino acid sequence: CASSIADSGNTIYF. The chain uses TRBV19 and TRBJ1-3, with D unresolved. Trimming pared 1 base from V and 0 bases from J, leaving 4 bases between. Germline lookup yields CDR1 LNHDA and CDR2 SQIVND (reference sequence). The length of the CDR3 is 14 residues.

This chain uses TRBV7-9 with TRBJ2-3; D may be TRBD1 (6 bases). CDR1 is SEHNR, CDR2 FQNEAQ, per germline (reference sequence). The CDR3 has 13 amino acids. The V end lost 0 bases, the J end lost 6 bases, and 7 bases lay between the germline ends. The CDR3 reads CASSLAQGDTQYF. The CDR3 DNA reads TGTGCCAGCAGCTTAGCACAGGGTGATACGCAGTATTTT.

The V call is TRBV7-9, the J call TRBJ2-2, with a possible D match to TRBD2 (6 bases). Germline CDR1 reads SEHNR; CDR2 reads FQNEAQ (reference sequence). The CDR3 spans 12 residues. The DNA of the CDR3 is TGTGCACCGACTGGGACTACCGGGGAGCTGTTTTTT. Translation: CAPTGTTGELFF.

Remarks on this clone: The sample holds other DNA sequences that translate to the same CDR3. This sequence joins TRBV4-1 and TRBJ2-7; the D gene is possibly TRBD1 (6 bases). Germline-derived CDR1 and CDR2 are MGHRA and YSYEKL. Trimming stripped 0 bases from V and 4 bases from J, with 13 bases between. The CDR3 sequence is 15 residues long. CDR3 coding DNA: TGCGCCAGCAGCCAAGAACCGGGACAAATATACGAGCAGTACTTC. It encodes CASSQEPGQIYEQYF.

V gene TRBV11-2 combines with J gene TRBJ2-1, with D perhaps TRBD2 (5 bases). Per the germline V gene, CDR1 is SGHAT and CDR2 is FQNNGV. CDR3 length: 18 residues. Trimming stripped 0 bases from V and 0 bases from J, with 15 bases between. The DNA for the CDR3 is TGTGCCAGCAGCTTAGATGACCTCCCGGGAAGCTCCTACAATGAGCAGTTCTTC. Its translation is CASSLDDLPGSSYNEQFF.

The V call is TRBV5-1, the J call TRBJ1-2; 7 nucleotides agree with TRBD1. V lost 4 bases to trimming and J lost 6 bases; unmatched junction nucleotides: 6. CDR1 and CDR2 from the germline V gene are SGHRS and YFSETQ. This CDR3 region has 13 residues. CDR3 loop: CASSPGTVDGYTF. CDR3 nucleotide sequence: TGCGCCAGCAGCCCAGGGACAGTAGATGGCTACACCTTC.

Notes on this clone: Other DNA sequences in this sample translate to the same CDR3. For the CDR3, the DNA is TGTGCCAGCAGCTTAGGTACGAGTACCTACGAGCAGTACTTC. This codes for CASSLGTSTYEQYF. The J gene is TRBJ2-7, the V gene TRBV13; D unclear. The germline V gene has CDR1 PRHDT and CDR2 FYEKMQ (reference sequence). V lost 0 bases and J lost 2, with 8 bases in between. This CDR3 has 14 amino acids.

The gene calls are TRBV5-1 and TRBJ2-7, with D perhaps TRBD2 (5 bases). The CDR3 loop spans 14 amino acids. V lost 0 bases to trimming and J lost 6 bases, with 13 bases between them. Germline loops: CDR1 SGHRS, CDR2 YFSETQ. The CDR3 nucleotides are TGCGCCAGCAGCTTGGGAGAAGGACGGGGCGAGCAGTACTTC. Its protein is CASSLGEGRGEQYF.

The chain uses TRBV4-2 and TRBJ2-7, with TRBD1 identical over 8 bases. CDR3 length: 16 residues. Germline CDR1 and CDR2: LGHNA and YNFKEQ. V lost 0 bases, J lost 3 bases, and 7 bases stayed unmatched. The CDR3 region is CASSQERQGAYYEQYF. For the CDR3, the DNA is TGTGCCAGCAGCCAAGAACGGCAGGGGGCTTACTACGAGCAGTACTTC.